Sequencing of this TCR beta chain was carried out in a study of blood T cells in healthy people across ages. Study outcomes and limitations: Diversity estimates drawn from one million T cells were deemed underestimates.

Germline V gives CDR1 MNHEY, CDR2 SMNVEV (reference sequence). The CDR3 runs 15 residues. The ends were cut back, 0 bases at V and 7 bases at J, with 13 bases in the middle. Comment on this clonotype: Antigen specificity is unknown.

A second PCR of roughly 7 to 11 cycles used a sample-barcoded 5' primer and a J-beta primer mix. TCRdb re-called the 5' RACE reads through MiXCR, storing one row per CDR3 protein. The sample contains roughly 830,000 distinct CDR3 sequences, approximately 67% of which appear only once. Source material: blood. This TCR came from a young man in good health. This sequence joins TRBV27 and TRBJ1-5; D remains unclear. CDR3 coding DNA: TGTGCCAGCAGTTTATCTGAAGGGTTTCGGCAGCCCCAGCATTTT. Protein sequence: CASSLSEGFRQPQHF.